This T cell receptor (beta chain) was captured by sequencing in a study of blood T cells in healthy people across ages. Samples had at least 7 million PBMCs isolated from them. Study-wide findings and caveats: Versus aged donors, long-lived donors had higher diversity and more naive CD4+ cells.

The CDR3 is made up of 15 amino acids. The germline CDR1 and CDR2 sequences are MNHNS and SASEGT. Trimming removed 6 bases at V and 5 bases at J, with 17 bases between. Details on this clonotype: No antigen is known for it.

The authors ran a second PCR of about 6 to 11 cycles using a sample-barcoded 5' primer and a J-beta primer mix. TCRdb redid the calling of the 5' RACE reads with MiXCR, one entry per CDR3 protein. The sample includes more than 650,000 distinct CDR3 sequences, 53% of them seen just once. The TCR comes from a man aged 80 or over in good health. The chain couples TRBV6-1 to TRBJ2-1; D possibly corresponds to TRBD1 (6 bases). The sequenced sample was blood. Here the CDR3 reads CASSGRSGQNNEQFF. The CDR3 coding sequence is TGTGCCAGCAGCGGTCGGTCGGGACAAAACAATGAGCAGTTCTTC.